A selection of T cell receptor beta chains follows, all from one sample in a study of blood T cell repertoires in COVID-19. Some clones are missing from TCRdb's copy, which holds only in-frame ones; the method was immunoSEQ multiplex PCR. The data show 55,000 to 80,000 clones, around 80% seen once. The sample was peripheral blood. All receptors come from a human donor in a cohort sampled during active COVID-19. CDR3s leave out the opening cysteine and the closing phenylalanine or tryptophan. Size values are once, few and many counts, or a class for expanded clones, and some rows have none.

v_call,j_call,clone_size,cdr3_aa
TRBV5-1,TRBJ2-5,.,ASSTGTSGEETQY
TRBV6-6,TRBJ2-7,.,ASSYPGLAGRYEQY
TRBV19,TRBJ2-5,.,ASSIVRGARETQY
TRBV9,TRBJ2-3,.,ASSVPLGQGGVPDTQY
TRBV5-8,TRBJ2-1,.,ASSGDRGPYNEQF
TRBV2,TRBJ2-3,.,ASRISGSTDTQY
TRBV2,TRBJ1-1,.,ASNPGEAGYAF
TRBV9,TRBJ2-2,once,ASSVGTVGELF
TRBV25-1,TRBJ2-2,.,ASSLSRTANTGELF
TRBV10-3,TRBJ2-3,.,AVAGTASTDTQY
TRBV13,TRBJ2-3,.,ASSPPWGTGDTQY
TRBV6-6,TRBJ1-5,few,ASSNGHNQPQH
TRBV5-8,TRBJ2-1,once,ASSAGGRSYNEQF
TRBV3-1/TRBV3-2,TRBJ2-7,.,ASSQRTGDYEQY
TRBV28,TRBJ1-2,.,ASSLEGLLGYT
TRBV7-9,TRBJ2-1,.,ASSIRSGSGEQF
TRBV2,TRBJ1-1,.,ASSREVNTEAF